The sequence of this T cell receptor (beta chain) was determined in a study of CXCR3-negative and CXCR3-positive naive CD8 T cells. Overall study context: Cumulative TRB read yield was some 140 million, averaging about 1.5 +/- 0.3 million per library.

The method, 5' RACE with UMI labels, was used to prepare the TRB cDNA libraries. TCRdb reprocessed the 5' RACE reads and reports one entry per CDR3 protein, with no DNA. Here the sample table reports over 6,500 distinct CDR3 sequences. This CDR3 contains 15 residues. Per the germline V gene, CDR1 is SGHTA and CDR2 is FQGNSA. Findings and limits, study-wide: When CXCR3-positive naive cells were set against CXCR3-negative naive cells, the former had more hydrophobic TRB CDR3s.

Within the CD8+ T cell compartment, naive cells were CD45RO-CCR7+CD27+CD95-. About this clonotype itself: Its target is unknown.

This TCR was sampled from a human donor in good health. Some clones in this sample may be carry-over from other donors' samples. The chain employs TRBV7-2 and TRBJ2-1; TCRdb gives TRBD2 as the D gene, but with no DNA this cannot be confirmed. Sequencing was done on a sample of naive CXCR3- CD8+ T cells from blood. Subset reported: CD45RO-CCR7+CD27+CD95- naive CD8+ T cells lacking CXCR3 (TNR3-). CDR3 protein: CASRVGPRRGDEQFF.